This T cell receptor beta chain originates from a study of blood T cell repertoires in COVID-19. V was clipped by 5 bases and J by 7 bases; unmatched bases: 7. The CDR3 is 15 amino acids. Germline CDR1 reads SGHVS; CDR2 reads FNYEAQ. Only in-frame clones appear in the TCRdb table, and some are missing; sequencing was by immunoSEQ multiplex PCR. Here the sample spans approximately 110,000 clones, 85% to 90% being singletons. Sequenced sample: peripheral blood. The chain combines TRBV7-6 with TRBJ2-1; 11 bases map to TRBD2. The receptor's source is a woman in her forties or fifties with active or convalescent COVID-19. This CDR3 reads CASSPQTSGRNEQFF. CDR3 DNA: TGTGCCAGCAGCCCCCAAACTAGCGGGAGAAATGAGCAGTTCTTC.